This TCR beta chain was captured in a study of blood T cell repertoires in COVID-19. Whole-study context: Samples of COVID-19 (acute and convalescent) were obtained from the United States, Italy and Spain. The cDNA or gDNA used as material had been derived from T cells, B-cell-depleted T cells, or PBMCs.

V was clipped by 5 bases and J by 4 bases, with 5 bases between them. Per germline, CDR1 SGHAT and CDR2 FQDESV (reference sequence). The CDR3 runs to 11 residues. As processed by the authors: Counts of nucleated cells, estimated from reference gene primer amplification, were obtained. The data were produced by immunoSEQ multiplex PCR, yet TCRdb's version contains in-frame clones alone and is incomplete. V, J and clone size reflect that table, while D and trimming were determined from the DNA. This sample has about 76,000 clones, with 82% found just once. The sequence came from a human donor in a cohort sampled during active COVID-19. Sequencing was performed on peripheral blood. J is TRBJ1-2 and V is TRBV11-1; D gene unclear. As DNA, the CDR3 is TGTGCCAGCAGCAACGGCTATGGCTACACCTTC. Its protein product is CASSNGYGYTF.